This TCR beta chain appears in the sequencing data of a study of siplizumab effects on memory and regulatory T cells. Whole-study findings and limits: Memory cells that were CD4+ and unstimulated gave rise to alloreactive sequences, which siplizumab significantly reduced.

The CDR3 consists of 13 residues. Germline CDR1 is SGHTA and CDR2 is FQGNSA. V lost 3 bases to trimming and J lost 3 bases, with 5 bases between them. About this clone: Its antigen is unidentified.

For every sample, about 10^5 TCR templates were assayed. The protocol was immunoSEQ multiplex PCR, while the TCRdb copy is restricted to in-frame clones and leaves out a portion. The sample carries approximately 94,000 clones, 85% to 95% recorded once. This receptor was taken from a human donor in good health. This chain links TRBV7-2 with TRBJ2-2; D gene unclear. The sample consisted of non-Treg CD4+ T cells sorted from blood. Written as DNA, the CDR3 is TGTGCCAGCAGCTTTTGGGACACCGGGGAGCTGTTTTTT. Protein: CASSFWDTGELFF.